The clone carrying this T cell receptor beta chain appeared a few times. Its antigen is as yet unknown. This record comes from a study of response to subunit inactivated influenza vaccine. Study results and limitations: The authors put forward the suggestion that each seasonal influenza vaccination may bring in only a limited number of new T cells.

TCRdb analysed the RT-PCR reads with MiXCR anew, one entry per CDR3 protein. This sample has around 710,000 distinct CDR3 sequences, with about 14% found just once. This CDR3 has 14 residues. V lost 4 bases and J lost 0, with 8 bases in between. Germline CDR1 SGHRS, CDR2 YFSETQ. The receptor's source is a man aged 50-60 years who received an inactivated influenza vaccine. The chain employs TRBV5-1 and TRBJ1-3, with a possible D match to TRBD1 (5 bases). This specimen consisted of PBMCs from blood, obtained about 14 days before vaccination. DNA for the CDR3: TGCGCCAGCAGCGACGGGGGCTCTGGAAACACCATATATTTT. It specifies CASSDGGSGNTIYF.